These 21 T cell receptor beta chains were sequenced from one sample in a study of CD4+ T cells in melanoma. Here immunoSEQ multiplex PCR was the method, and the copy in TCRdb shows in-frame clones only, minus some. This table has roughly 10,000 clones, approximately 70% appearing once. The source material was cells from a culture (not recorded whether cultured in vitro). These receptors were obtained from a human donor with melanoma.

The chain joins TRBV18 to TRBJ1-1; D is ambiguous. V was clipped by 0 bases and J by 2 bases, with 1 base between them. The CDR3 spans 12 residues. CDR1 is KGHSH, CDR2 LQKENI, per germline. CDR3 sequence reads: CASSPPNTEAFF. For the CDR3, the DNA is TGTGCCAGCTCACCACCTAACACTGAAGCTTTCTTT.

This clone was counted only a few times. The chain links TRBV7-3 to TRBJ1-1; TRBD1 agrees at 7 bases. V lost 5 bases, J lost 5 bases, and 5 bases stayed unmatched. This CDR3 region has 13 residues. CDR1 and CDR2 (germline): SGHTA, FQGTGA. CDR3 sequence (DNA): TGTGCCAGCAGCCGGGACAGAGGAACTGAAGCTTTCTTT. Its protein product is CASSRDRGTEAFF.

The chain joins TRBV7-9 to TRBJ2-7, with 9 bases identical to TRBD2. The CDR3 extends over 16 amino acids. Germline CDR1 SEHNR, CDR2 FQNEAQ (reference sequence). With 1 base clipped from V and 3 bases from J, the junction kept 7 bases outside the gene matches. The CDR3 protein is CASSLDGRGGNYEQYF. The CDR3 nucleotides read TGTGCCAGCAGCTTAGACGGGCGGGGGGGTAACTACGAGCAGTACTTC. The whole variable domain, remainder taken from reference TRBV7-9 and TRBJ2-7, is DTGVSQNPRHKITKRGQNVTFRCDPISEHNRLYWYRQTLGQGPEFLTYFQNEAQLEKSRLLSDRFSAERPKGSFSTLEIQRTEQGDSAMYLCASSLDGRGGNYEQYFGPGTRLTVT.

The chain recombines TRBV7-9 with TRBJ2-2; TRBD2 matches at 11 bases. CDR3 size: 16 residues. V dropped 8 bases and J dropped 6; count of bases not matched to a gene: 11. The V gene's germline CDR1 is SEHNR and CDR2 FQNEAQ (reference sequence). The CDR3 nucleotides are TGTGCCAGCCCCACTAGCGGGGGTGCCGGATCCGGGGAGCTGTTTTTT. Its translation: CASPTSGGAGSGELFF.

The CDR3 region has the DNA TGTGCCAGCGCTGGCGCATTGGTCTACGAGCAGTACTTC. Its translation is CASAGALVYEQYF. This chain links TRBV2 with TRBJ2-7; D ambiguous. Germline-derived CDR1 and CDR2 are SNHLY and FYNNEI. V lost 8 bases to trimming and J lost 3 bases, with 14 bases between them. There are 13 residues in the CDR3.

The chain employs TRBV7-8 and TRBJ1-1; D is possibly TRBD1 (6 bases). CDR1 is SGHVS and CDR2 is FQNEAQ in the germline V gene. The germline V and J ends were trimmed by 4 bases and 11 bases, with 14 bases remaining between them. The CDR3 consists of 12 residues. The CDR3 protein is CASSWRTGAAFF. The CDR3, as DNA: TGTGCCAGCAGCTGGAGGACGGGGGCTGCTTTCTTT.

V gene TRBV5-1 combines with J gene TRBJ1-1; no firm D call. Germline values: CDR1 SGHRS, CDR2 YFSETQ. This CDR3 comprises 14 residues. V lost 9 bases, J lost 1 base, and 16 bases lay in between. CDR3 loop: CATRTHTANTEAFF. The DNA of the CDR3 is TGCGCCACCAGGACCCATACAGCGAACACTGAAGCTTTCTTT.

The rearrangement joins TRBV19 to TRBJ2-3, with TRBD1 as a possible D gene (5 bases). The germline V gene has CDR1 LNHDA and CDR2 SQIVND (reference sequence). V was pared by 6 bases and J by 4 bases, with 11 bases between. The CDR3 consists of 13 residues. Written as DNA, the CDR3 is TGTGCCAGTAGGGCAGGGAACGCAGATACGCAGTATTTT. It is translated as CASRAGNADTQYF.

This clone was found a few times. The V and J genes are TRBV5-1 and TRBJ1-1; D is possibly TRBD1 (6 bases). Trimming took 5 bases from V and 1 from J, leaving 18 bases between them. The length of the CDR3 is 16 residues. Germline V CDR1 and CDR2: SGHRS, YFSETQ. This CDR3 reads CASRGGYRGRNTEAFF. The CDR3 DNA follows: TGCGCCAGCAGAGGGGGATATCGGGGGCGGAACACTGAAGCTTTCTTT.

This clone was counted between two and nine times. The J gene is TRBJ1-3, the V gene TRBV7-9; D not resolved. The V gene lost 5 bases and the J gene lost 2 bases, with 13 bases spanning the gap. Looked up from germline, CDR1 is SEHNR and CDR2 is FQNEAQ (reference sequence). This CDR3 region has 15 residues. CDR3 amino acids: CASSPGIEAGNTIYF. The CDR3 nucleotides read TGTGCCAGCAGCCCCGGTATCGAGGCTGGAAACACCATATATTTT.

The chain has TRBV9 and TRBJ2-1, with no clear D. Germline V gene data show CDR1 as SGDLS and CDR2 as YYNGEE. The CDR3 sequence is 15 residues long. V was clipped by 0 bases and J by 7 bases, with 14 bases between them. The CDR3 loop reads CASSVASGPGNEQFF. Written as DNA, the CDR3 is TGTGCCAGCAGCGTAGCTAGTGGTCCTGGAAATGAGCAGTTCTTC.

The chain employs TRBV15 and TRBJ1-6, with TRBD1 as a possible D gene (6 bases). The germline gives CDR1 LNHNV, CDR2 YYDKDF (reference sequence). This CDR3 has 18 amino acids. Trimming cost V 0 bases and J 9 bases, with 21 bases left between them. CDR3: CATSRDSGTGRGVSPLHF. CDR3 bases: TGTGCCACCAGCAGAGATAGTGGAACGGGCAGGGGCGTTTCACCCCTCCACTTT.

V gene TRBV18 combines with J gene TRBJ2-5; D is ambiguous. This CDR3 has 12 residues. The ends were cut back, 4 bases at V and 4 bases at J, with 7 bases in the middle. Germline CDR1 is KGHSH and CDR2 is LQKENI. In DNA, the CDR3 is TGTGCCAGCTCACGTACCCTAGAGACCCAGTACTTC. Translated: CASSRTLETQYF.

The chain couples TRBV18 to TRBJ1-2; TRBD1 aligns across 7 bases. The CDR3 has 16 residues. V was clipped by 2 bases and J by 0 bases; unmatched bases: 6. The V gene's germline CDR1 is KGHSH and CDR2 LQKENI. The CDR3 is CASSPGTAPANYGYTF. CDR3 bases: TGTGCCAGCTCACCAGGGACAGCTCCTGCTAACTATGGCTACACCTTC.

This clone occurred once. CDR3 DNA: TGCGCCAGCAGCTTGTGGCTGGGAGATACGCAGTATTTT. Translating it yields CASSLWLGDTQYF. This sequence joins TRBV5-1 and TRBJ2-3; D is unclear. The V end lost 1 base, the J end lost 5 bases, and 8 bases lay between the germline ends. Germline-derived CDR1 and CDR2 are SGHRS and YFSETQ. CDR3 length equals 13 residues.

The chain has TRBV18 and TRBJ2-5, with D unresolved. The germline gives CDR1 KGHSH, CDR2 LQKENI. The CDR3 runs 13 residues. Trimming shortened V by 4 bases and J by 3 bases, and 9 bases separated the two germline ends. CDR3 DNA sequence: TGTGCCAGCTCACTGTCACTTGAAGAGACCCAGTACTTC. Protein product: CASSLSLEETQYF.

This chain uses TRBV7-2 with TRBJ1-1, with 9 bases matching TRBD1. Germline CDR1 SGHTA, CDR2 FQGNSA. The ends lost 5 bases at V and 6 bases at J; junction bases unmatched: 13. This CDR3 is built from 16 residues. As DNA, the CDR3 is TGTGCCAGCAGCCTCCGCCCCTTACAGGGGGCATCTGAAGCTTTCTTT. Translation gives CASSLRPLQGASEAFF. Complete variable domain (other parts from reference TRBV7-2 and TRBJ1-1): GAGVSQSPSNKVTEKGKDVELRCDPISGHTALYWYRQSLGQGLEFLIYFQGNSAPDKSGLPSDRFSAERTGGSVSTLTIQRTQQEDSAVYLCASSLRPLQGASEAFFGQGTRLTVV.

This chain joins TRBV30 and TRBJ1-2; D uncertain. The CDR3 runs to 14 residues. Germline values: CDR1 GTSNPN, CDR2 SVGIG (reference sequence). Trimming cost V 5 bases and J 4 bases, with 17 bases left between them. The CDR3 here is CAWYTPRQIYGYTF. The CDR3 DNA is TGTGCCTGGTATACCCCCCGCCAGATCTATGGCTACACCTTC.

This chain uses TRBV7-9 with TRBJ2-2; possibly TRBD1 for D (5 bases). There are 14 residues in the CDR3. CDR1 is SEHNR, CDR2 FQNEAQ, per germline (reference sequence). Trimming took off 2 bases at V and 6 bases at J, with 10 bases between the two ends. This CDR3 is CASSLFQGSGELFF. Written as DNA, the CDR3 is TGTGCCAGCAGCTTATTCCAGGGTTCCGGGGAGCTGTTTTTT. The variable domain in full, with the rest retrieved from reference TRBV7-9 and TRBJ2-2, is DTGVSQNPRHKITKRGQNVTFRCDPISEHNRLYWYRQTLGQGPEFLTYFQNEAQLEKSRLLSDRFSAERPKGSFSTLEIQRTEQGDSAMYLCASSLFQGSGELFFGEGSRLTVL.

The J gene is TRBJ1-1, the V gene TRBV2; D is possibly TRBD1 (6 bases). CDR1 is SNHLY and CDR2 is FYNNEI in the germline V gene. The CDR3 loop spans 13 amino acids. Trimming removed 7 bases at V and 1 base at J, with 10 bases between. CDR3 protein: CASITDRNTEAFF. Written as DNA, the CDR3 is TGTGCCAGCATTACGGACAGGAACACTGAAGCTTTCTTT.

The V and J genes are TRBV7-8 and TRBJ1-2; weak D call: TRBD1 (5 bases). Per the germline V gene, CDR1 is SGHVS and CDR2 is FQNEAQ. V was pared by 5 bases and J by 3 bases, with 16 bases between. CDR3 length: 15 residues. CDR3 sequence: CASSLSGEGYYGYTF. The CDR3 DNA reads TGTGCCAGCAGCCTCAGCGGGGAGGGGTACTATGGCTACACCTTC.